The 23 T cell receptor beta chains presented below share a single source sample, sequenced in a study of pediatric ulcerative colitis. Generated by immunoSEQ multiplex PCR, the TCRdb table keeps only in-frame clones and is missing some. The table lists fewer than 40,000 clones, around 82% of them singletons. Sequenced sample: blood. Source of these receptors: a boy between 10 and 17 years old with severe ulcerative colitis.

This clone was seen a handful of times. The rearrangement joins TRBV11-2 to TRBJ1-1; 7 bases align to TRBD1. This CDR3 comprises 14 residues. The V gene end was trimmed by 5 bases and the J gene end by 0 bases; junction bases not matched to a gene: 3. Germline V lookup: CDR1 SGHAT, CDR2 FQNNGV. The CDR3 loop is CASSVDRLNTEAFF. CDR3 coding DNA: TGTGCCAGCAGCGTGGACAGGTTGAACACTGAAGCTTTCTTT.

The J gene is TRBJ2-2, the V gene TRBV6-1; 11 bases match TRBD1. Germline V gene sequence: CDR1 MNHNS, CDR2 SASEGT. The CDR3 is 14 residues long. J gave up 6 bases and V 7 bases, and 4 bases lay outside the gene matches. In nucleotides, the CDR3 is TGTGCCAGCAAACGGGACAGGGGGTCCGGGGAGCTGTTTTTT. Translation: CASKRDRGSGELFF.

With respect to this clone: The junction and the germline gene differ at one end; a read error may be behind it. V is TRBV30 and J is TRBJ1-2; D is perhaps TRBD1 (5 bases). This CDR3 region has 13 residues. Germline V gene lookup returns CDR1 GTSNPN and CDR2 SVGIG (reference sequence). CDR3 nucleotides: TGTGCCCGGAGGGGCAGGGAGAGTTATGGCTACACCTTC. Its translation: CARRGRESYGYTF.

CDR3 DNA: TGCGCCAGCAGCCAATTGGATCTCCTCCCTAGGCCCACAGATACGCAGTATTTT. Encoded protein: CASSQLDLLPRPTDTQYF. The V call is TRBV4-1, the J call TRBJ2-3, with D unclear. The length of the CDR3 is 18 residues. The V and J ends lost 2 bases and 2 bases respectively, with 20 bases between them. Germline values: CDR1 MGHRA, CDR2 YSYEKL.

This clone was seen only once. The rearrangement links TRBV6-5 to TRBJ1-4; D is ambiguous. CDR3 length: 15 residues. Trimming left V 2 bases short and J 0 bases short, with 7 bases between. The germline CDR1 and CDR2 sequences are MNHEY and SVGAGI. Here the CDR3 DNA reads TGTGCCAGCAGTTACGAGGTCACAACTAATGAAAAACTGTTTTTT. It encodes CASSYEVTTNEKLFF.

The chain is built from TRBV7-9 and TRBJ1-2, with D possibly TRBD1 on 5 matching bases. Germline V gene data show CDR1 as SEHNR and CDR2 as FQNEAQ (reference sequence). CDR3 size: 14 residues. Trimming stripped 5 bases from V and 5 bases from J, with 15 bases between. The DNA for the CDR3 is TGTGCCAGCAGCCCGATCCGGACAATATATGGCTACACCTTC. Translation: CASSPIRTIYGYTF.

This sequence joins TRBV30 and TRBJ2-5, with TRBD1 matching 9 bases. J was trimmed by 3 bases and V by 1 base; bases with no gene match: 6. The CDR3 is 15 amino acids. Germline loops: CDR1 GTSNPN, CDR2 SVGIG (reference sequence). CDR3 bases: TGTGCCTGGAGTGGATGGGGACAGGGTAAAGAGACCCAGTACTTC. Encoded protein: CAWSGWGQGKETQYF. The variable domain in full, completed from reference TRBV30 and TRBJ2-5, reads SQTIHQWPATLVQPVGSPLSLECTVEGTSNPNLYWYRQAAGRGLQLLFYSVGIGQISSEVPQNLSASRPQDRQFILSSKKLLLSDSGFYLCAWSGWGQGKETQYFGPGTRLLVL.

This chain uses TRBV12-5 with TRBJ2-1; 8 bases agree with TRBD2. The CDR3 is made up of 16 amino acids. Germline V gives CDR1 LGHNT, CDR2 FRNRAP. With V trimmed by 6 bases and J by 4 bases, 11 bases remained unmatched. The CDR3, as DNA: TGTGCTAGTGGCCGCAGAACGAGCGGGGGTTACAATGAGCAGTTCTTC. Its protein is CASGRRTSGGYNEQFF.

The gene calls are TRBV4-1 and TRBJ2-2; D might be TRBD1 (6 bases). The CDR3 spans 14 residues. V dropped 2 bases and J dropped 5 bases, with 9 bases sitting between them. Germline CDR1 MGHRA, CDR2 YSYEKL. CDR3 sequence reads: CASSQTGYTGELFF. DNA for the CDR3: TGCGCCAGCAGCCAAACAGGGTATACCGGGGAGCTGTTTTTT.

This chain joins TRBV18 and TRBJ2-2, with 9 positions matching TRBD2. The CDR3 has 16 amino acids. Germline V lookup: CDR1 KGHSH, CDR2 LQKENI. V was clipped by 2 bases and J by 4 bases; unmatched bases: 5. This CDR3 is CASSPFGGGATGELFF. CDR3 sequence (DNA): TGTGCCAGCTCACCATTCGGCGGGGGGGCCACCGGGGAGCTGTTTTTT.

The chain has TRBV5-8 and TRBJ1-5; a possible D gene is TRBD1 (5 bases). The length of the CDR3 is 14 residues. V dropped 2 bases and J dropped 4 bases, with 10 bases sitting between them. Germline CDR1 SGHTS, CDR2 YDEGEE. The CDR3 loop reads CASSFAGTNQPQHF. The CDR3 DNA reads TGTGCCAGCAGCTTTGCAGGGACTAATCAGCCCCAGCATTTT.

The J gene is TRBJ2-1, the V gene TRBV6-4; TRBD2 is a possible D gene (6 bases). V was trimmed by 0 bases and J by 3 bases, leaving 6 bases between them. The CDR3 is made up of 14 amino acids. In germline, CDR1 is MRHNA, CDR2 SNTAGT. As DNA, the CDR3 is TGTGCCAGCAGTGACTCGGGGGGCTACAATGAGCAGTTCTTC. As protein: CASSDSGGYNEQFF.

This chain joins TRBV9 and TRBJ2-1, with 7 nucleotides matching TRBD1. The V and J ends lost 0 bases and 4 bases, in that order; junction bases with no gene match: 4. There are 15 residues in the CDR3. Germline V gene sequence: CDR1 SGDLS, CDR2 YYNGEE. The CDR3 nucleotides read TGTGCCAGCAGCGTAGACAGGGGTTGGTACAATGAGCAGTTCTTC. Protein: CASSVDRGWYNEQFF. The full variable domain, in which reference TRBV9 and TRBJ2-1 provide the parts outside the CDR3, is DSGVTQTPKHLITATGQRVTLRCSPRSGDLSVYWYQQSLDQGLQFLIQYYNGEERAKGNILERFSAQQFPDLHSELNLSSLELGDSALYFCASSVDRGWYNEQFFGPGTRLTVL.

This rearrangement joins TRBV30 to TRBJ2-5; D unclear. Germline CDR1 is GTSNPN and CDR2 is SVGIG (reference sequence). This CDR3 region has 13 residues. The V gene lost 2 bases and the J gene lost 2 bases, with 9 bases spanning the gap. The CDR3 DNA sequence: TGTGCCTGGAGTAGTTGGAGACAAGAGACCCAGTACTTC. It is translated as CAWSSWRQETQYF. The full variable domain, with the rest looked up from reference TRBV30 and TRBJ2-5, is SQTIHQWPATLVQPVGSPLSLECTVEGTSNPNLYWYRQAAGRGLQLLFYSVGIGQISSEVPQNLSASRPQDRQFILSSKKLLLSDSGFYLCAWSSWRQETQYFGPGTRLLVL.

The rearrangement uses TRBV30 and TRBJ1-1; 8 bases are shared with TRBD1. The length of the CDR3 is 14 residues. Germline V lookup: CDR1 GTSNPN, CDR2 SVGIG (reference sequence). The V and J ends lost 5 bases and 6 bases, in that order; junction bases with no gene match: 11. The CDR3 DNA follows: TGTGCCTGGGAACAGCCCGGGACAGGACCTGAAGCTTTCTTT. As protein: CAWEQPGTGPEAFF.

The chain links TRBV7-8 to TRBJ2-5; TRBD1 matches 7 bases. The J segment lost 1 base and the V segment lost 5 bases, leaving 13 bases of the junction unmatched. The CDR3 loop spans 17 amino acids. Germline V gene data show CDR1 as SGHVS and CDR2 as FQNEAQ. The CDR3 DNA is TGTGCCAGCAGCCCTGGGAAAGGGGGCCTCGCCCAAGAGACCCAGTACTTC. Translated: CASSPGKGGLAQETQYF. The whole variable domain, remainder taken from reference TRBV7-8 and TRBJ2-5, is GAGVSQSPRYKVAKRGQDVALRCDPISGHVSLFWYQQALGQGPEFLTYFQNEAQLDKSGLPSDRFFAERPEGSVSTLKIQRTQQEDSAVYLCASSPGKGGLAQETQYFGPGTRLLVL.

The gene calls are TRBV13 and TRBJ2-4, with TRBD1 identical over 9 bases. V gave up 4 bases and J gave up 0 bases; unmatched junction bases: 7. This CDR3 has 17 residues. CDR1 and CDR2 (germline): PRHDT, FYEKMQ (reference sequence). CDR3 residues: CASSSRDRDGAKNIQYF. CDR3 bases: TGTGCCAGCAGCTCCCGGGACAGGGATGGAGCCAAAAACATTCAGTACTTC.

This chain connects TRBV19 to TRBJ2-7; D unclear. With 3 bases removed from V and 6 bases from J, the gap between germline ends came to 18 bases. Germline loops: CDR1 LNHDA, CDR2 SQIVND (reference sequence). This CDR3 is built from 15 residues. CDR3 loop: CASSIRALPVREQYF. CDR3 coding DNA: TGTGCCAGTAGTATCCGGGCCCTTCCCGTTCGCGAGCAGTACTTC.

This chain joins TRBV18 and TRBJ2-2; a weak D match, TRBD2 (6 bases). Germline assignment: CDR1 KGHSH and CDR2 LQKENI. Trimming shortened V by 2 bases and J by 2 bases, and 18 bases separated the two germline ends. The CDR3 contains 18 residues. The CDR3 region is CASSPLSPGLRNTGELFF. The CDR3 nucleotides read TGTGCCAGCTCACCATTAAGCCCGGGACTCCGTAACACCGGGGAGCTGTTTTTT.

CDR3 in DNA: TGTGCCAGCAGCTTGGCCCGGTCGGGGAGCTCCTACGAGCAGTACTTC. Its translation: CASSLARSGSSYEQYF. The genes are TRBV11-2 and TRBJ2-7, with a tentative D call TRBD2 (5 bases). The CDR3 runs to 16 residues. Looked up from germline, CDR1 is SGHAT and CDR2 is FQNNGV. Trimming stripped 3 bases from V and 0 bases from J, with 15 bases between.

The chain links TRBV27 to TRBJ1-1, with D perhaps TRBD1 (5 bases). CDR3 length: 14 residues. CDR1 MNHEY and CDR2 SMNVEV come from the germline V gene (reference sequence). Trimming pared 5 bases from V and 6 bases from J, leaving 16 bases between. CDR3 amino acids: CASSDLGESAEAFF. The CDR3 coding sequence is TGTGCCAGCAGTGACCTGGGGGAATCCGCTGAAGCTTTCTTT.

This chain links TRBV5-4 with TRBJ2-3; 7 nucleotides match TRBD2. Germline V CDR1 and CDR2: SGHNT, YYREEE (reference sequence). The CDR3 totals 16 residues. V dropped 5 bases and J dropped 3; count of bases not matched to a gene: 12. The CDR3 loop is CASSLGFGGGTDTQYF. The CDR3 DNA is TGTGCCAGCAGTCTGGGCTTTGGCGGGGGAACAGATACGCAGTATTTT.

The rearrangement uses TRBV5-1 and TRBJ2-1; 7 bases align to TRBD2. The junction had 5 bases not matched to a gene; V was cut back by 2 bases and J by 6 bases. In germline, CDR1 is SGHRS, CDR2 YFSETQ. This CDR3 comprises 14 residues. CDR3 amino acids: CASSFGGDPNEQFF. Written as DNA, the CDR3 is TGCGCCAGCAGCTTTGGGGGGGACCCCAATGAGCAGTTCTTC.